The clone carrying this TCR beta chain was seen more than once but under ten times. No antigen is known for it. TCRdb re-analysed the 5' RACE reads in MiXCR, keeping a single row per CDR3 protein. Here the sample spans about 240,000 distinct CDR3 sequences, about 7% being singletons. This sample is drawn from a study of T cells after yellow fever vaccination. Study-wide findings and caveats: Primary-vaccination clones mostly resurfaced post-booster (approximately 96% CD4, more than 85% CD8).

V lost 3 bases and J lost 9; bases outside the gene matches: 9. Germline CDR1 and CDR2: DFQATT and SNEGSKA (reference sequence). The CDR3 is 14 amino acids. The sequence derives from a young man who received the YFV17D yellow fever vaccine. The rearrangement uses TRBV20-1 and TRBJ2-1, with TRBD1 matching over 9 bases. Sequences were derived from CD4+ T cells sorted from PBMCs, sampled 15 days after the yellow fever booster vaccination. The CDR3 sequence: CSARGGTGMAEQFF. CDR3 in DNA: TGCAGTGCTAGGGGGGGGACAGGGATGGCTGAGCAGTTCTTC.